This T cell receptor beta chain came from a study of T cell responses to AZD1222 COVID-19 vaccine. This table comes from immunoSEQ multiplex PCR, and its TCRdb copy is limited to in-frame clones, with some not included. The sample includes around 260,000 clones, approximately 95% of them seen just once. The receptor was derived from an adult in good health. The source material was peripheral blood, sampled on day 0 of AZD1222 vaccination.

The chain's CDR3 is CASSSAPQGVNTEAFF. The DNA of the CDR3 is TGTGCCAGCAGCTCCGCCCCACAGGGGGTGAACACTGAAGCTTTCTTT. This sequence joins TRBV7-9 and TRBJ1-1; 8 bases map to TRBD1. Trimming took 4 bases from V and 0 from J; bases not matched to a gene: 7. Germline V gene sequence: CDR1 SEHNR, CDR2 FQNEAQ (reference sequence). The CDR3 consists of 16 residues.